The present T cell receptor (beta chain) was sequenced within a study of T cell responses to AZD1222 COVID-19 vaccine. Germline V gives CDR1 SNHLY, CDR2 FYNNEI. This CDR3 contains 13 residues. V shed 9 bases and J 8 bases; nucleotides not matched to a gene: 9. The protocol was immunoSEQ multiplex PCR, while the TCRdb copy is restricted to in-frame clones and leaves out a portion. The sample consists of 110,000 or so clones, more than 70% of them appearing once. This clone was recorded once. Its antigen is not known. Study-level points and caveats: There were vaccine-associated CD4 TCRs across spike, dominant at 160-218 and 743-854. Seropositive at baseline were only 5 or 6 AZD1222 recipients. Increased Spike-specific TCR breadth and depth were observed after two AZD1222 doses. Researchers took repertoire samples only after the peak T cell response had come.

The sample was peripheral blood, taken on day 0 of AZD1222 vaccination. V and J are TRBV2 and TRBJ1-2; 10 bases agree with TRBD1. The TCR was taken from an adult in good health. The DNA of the CDR3 is TGTGCCAGTAGACAGGGGGCGACTTTCGGCTACACCTTC. Protein sequence: CASRQGATFGYTF.